These 27 T cell receptor beta chains originate from one sample sequenced in a study of blood T cell repertoires in COVID-19. TCRdb keeps only in-frame clones here, not all; method: immunoSEQ multiplex PCR. This table has approximately 45,000 clones, over 70% appearing once. The sequencing sample was made of peripheral blood. The receptors here all came from a human donor in a cohort sampled during active COVID-19.

The rearrangement joins TRBV28 to TRBJ2-1; possible D gene TRBD2, 5 bases. The ends were cut back, 7 bases at V and 2 bases at J, with 12 bases in the middle. This CDR3 has 14 amino acids. The germline V gene encodes CDR1 MDHEN and CDR2 SYDVKM. CDR3 in amino acids: CASTLRATYNEQFF. The CDR3 DNA sequence: TGTGCCAGCACCTTGCGGGCGACCTACAATGAGCAGTTCTTC.

This sequence joins TRBV29-1 and TRBJ2-3; 9 bases fit TRBD1. There are 14 residues in the CDR3. V lost 7 bases to trimming and J lost 5 bases; unmatched junction nucleotides: 10. Germline assignment: CDR1 SQVTM and CDR2 ANQGSEA. Here the CDR3 DNA reads TGCAGCGGGGCCCCGGGACAGGGAATAGATACGCAGTATTTT. It translates to CSGAPGQGIDTQYF.

J is TRBJ1-4 and V is TRBV27; 8 bases map to TRBD1. Germline lookup yields CDR1 MNHEY and CDR2 SMNVEV (reference sequence). Trimming cost V 2 bases and J 7 bases; bases outside gene matches: 3. This CDR3 has 14 amino acids. CDR3 loop: CASSLGQGREKLFF. For the CDR3, the DNA is TGTGCCAGCAGTTTAGGACAGGGTCGTGAAAAACTGTTTTTT.

The chain carries TRBV7-2 and TRBJ2-3; TRBD2 matches 7 bases. This CDR3 has 16 residues. Trimming at V came to 4 bases and at J to 2 bases, leaving 9 bases not matched to a gene. In germline, CDR1 is SGHTA, CDR2 FQGNSA. The CDR3 DNA reads as TGTGCCAGCAGCTCCCAGGGAGGGCTCTCCACAGATACGCAGTATTTT. Its translation is CASSSQGGLSTDTQYF.

The chain joins TRBV2 to TRBJ2-5; the D is unclear. V lost 7 bases to trimming and J lost 5 bases, with 17 bases between them. Germline CDR1 and CDR2: SNHLY and FYNNEI. The CDR3 runs 14 residues. The CDR3 nucleotides read TGTGCCAGCACTCCCCCAGTTGTGTCGGAGACCCAGTACTTC. Translating it yields CASTPPVVSETQYF.

The V gene is TRBV7-6, the J gene TRBJ2-7, with 8 nucleotides matching TRBD1. The CDR3 is 16 residues long. Germline V CDR1 and CDR2: SGHVS, FNYEAQ. V shed 1 base and J 3 bases; nucleotides not matched to a gene: 8. CDR3 bases: TGTGCCAGCAGCTTAGGGAGGACAGGGCGAAACTACGAGCAGTACTTC. Translated, it gives CASSLGRTGRNYEQYF. Complete variable domain (other parts from reference TRBV7-6 and TRBJ2-7): GAGVSQSPRYKVTKRGQDVALRCDPISGHVSLYWYRQALGQGPEFLTYFNYEAQQDKSGLPNDRFSAERPEGSISTLTIQRTEQRDSAMYRCASSLGRTGRNYEQYFGPGTRLTVT.

The chain recombines TRBV6-2 or TRBV6-3 with TRBJ2-7; tentative D call: TRBD2 (5 bases). Trimming left V 5 bases short and J 1 base short, with 12 bases between. This CDR3 contains 14 residues. Germline assignment: CDR1 MNHEY and CDR2 SVGEGT. CDR3 residues: CASSAGLRSYEQYF. CDR3 bases: TGTGCCAGCAGTGCCGGACTGAGATCCTACGAGCAGTACTTC.

This clone was seen just once. This sequence joins TRBV7-2 and TRBJ2-4, with D perhaps matching TRBD1 (6 bases). The CDR3 totals 14 residues. Between the trimmed V and J ends, which lost 0 bases and 6 bases, there was a span of 9 bases. Germline V gives CDR1 SGHTA, CDR2 FQGNSA. The CDR3 nucleotides are TGTGCCAGCAGCTTAGCACAGGGTTTAAACATTCAGTACTTC. This encodes CASSLAQGLNIQYF.

The V and J genes are TRBV15 and TRBJ1-4; the match to TRBD1 covers 9 bases. The length of the CDR3 is 17 residues. V lost 1 base and J lost 7; bases outside the gene matches: 10. Germline lookup yields CDR1 LNHNV and CDR2 YYDKDF (reference sequence). The CDR3 loop is CATSRGADRGLGEKLFF. CDR3 DNA sequence: TGTGCCACCAGCAGAGGTGCGGACAGGGGTTTGGGTGAAAAACTGTTTTTT.

The chain links TRBV19 to TRBJ2-5, with 7 bases fitting TRBD1. Germline V gene data show CDR1 as LNHDA and CDR2 as SQIVND (reference sequence). The CDR3 totals 19 residues. J gave up 2 bases and V 7 bases, and 22 bases lay outside the gene matches. The DNA for the CDR3 is TGTGCCAGTACACCGGGACAGCTTATACAAAGCGAACCTCAAGAGACCCAGTACTTC. Residues: CASTPGQLIQSEPQETQYF.

The J gene is TRBJ1-5, the V gene TRBV19, with D uncertain. V was cut by 3 bases and J by 8 bases, with 14 bases left in between. The CDR3 covers 14 residues. Germline lookup yields CDR1 LNHDA and CDR2 SQIVND (reference sequence). The chain's CDR3 is CASSIRAGLEPQHF. CDR3 in DNA: TGTGCCAGTAGTATTCGTGCGGGGTTGGAGCCCCAGCATTTT.

The rearrangement joins TRBV28 to TRBJ2-5; D may be TRBD2 (6 bases). The CDR3 is 14 amino acids. CDR1 is MDHEN and CDR2 is SYDVKM in the germline V gene. Between the trimmed V and J ends, which lost 3 bases and 1 base, there was a span of 9 bases. The CDR3 nucleotides are TGTGCCAGCAGTTTGGGGGGTCCCCAAGAGACCCAGTACTTC. As protein: CASSLGGPQETQYF.

The chain joins TRBV7-9 to TRBJ2-1; 9 bases agree with TRBD1. Trimming at V came to 3 bases and at J to 15 bases, leaving 12 bases not matched to a gene. This CDR3 has 14 residues. Germline V gene data show CDR1 as SEHNR and CDR2 as FQNEAQ (reference sequence). In nucleotides, the CDR3 is TGTGCCAGCAGCTTGATCCTCCCCGGGACAGGGTCGTTCTTC. Its translation is CASSLILPGTGSFF. The whole variable domain, remainder taken from reference TRBV7-9 and TRBJ2-1, is DTGVSQNPRHKITKRGQNVTFRCDPISEHNRLYWYRQTLGQGPEFLTYFQNEAQLEKSRLLSDRFSAERPKGSFSTLEIQRTEQGDSAMYLCASSLILPGTGSFFGPGTRLTVL.

The chain joins TRBV4-1 to TRBJ2-1; 7 bases match TRBD1. J lost 7 bases, V lost 3 bases, and 6 bases had no gene match. The CDR3 is made up of 14 amino acids. Germline CDR1 is MGHRA and CDR2 is YSYEKL. DNA of the CDR3: TGCGCCAGCAGCCACCCGAGGGGGCGGAATGAGCAGTTCTTC. This codes for CASSHPRGRNEQFF.

The chain's CDR3 is CASSGTGTSGISETQYF. The CDR3, as DNA: TGCGCCAGCAGTGGTACCGGGACTAGCGGGATTTCAGAGACCCAGTACTTC. V usage is TRBV10-1 and J usage is TRBJ2-5, with 13 bases fitting TRBD2. The CDR3 is 17 residues long. Looked up from germline, CDR1 is WNHNN and CDR2 is SYGVQD (reference sequence). Germline trimming cut 4 bases from V and 4 bases from J; bases unmatched to any gene: 9.

V and J are TRBV14 and TRBJ2-7; D ambiguous. The V gene lost 5 bases and the J gene lost 3 bases, with 5 bases spanning the gap. This CDR3 is built from 11 residues. CDR1 and CDR2 (germline): SGHDN, FVKESK. CDR3 residues: CASSGGYEQYF. The CDR3 DNA follows: TGTGCCAGCAGCGGCGGCTACGAGCAGTACTTC.

The V call is TRBV27, the J call TRBJ2-2, with 9 bases aligning to TRBD1. CDR3 length: 16 amino acids. Losses at the gene ends were 3 bases for V and 6 bases for J; bases not matched to a gene: 8. Per germline, CDR1 MNHEY and CDR2 SMNVEV (reference sequence). The CDR3 bases are TGTGCCAGCAGTTTTGGTGGGGGACAGGGACCCGGGGAGCTGTTTTTT. Translating it yields CASSFGGGQGPGELFF.

The chain couples TRBV14 to TRBJ1-1, with a tentative D call TRBD1 (5 bases). Trimming pared 4 bases from V and 3 bases from J, leaving 12 bases between. CDR3 length equals 14 residues. Germline V lookup: CDR1 SGHDN, CDR2 FVKESK. The CDR3 DNA reads TGTGCCAGCAGCCGCGGGGGGGGATACACTGAAGCTTTCTTT. Translated, it gives CASSRGGGYTEAFF.

In its sample, this clone was seen a few times. This rearrangement joins TRBV5-1 to TRBJ2-1; 7 nucleotides agree with TRBD2. CDR1 and CDR2 from the germline V gene are SGHRS and YFSETQ. V dropped 0 bases and J dropped 6; count of bases not matched to a gene: 9. The CDR3 is 16 amino acids. CDR3 in DNA: TGCGCCAGCAGCTTGGATCCAGCGGGATCGGTCAATGAGCAGTTCTTC. Translating gives CASSLDPAGSVNEQFF.

This chain joins TRBV25-1 and TRBJ1-4, with D unclear. Germline V gene data show CDR1 as MGHDK and CDR2 as SYGVNS. Trimming removed 5 bases from V and 3 bases from J, with 16 bases in between. The CDR3 covers 16 residues. The CDR3 loop is CASSPPGVAANEKLFF. CDR3 sequence (DNA): TGTGCCAGCAGTCCCCCCGGGGTTGCAGCTAATGAAAAACTGTTTTTT.

Only one count was recorded for this clone. One end of the junction is discordant with germline, which a read error may explain. J is TRBJ2-7 and V is TRBV18; 11 nucleotides match TRBD2. The germline CDR1 and CDR2 sequences are KGHSH and LQKENI. The CDR3 runs 12 residues. The CDR3 sequence: CASSPGTSGPHF. Written as DNA, the CDR3 is TGTGCCAGCTCACCAGGGACTAGCGGTCCGCACTTC.

The CDR3 DNA is TGTGCCAGCATTAGAGGCAGAGAAAACACTGAAGCTTTCTTT. It is translated as CASIRGRENTEAFF. V gene TRBV28 combines with J gene TRBJ1-1; D call uncertain. The CDR3 totals 14 residues. Germline V gene data show CDR1 as MDHEN and CDR2 as SYDVKM. Trimming stripped 7 bases from V and 2 bases from J, with 14 bases between.

The chain is built from TRBV5-1 and TRBJ1-1; no clear D. CDR1 and CDR2 from the germline V gene are SGHRS and YFSETQ. V was pared by 1 base and J by 4 bases, with 11 bases between. The CDR3 is made up of 14 amino acids. The CDR3 nucleotides read TGCGCCAGCAGCTTGAACGCGGGGAGCACTGAAGCTTTCTTT. It specifies CASSLNAGSTEAFF.

The V gene is TRBV3-1 (or the pseudogene TRBV3-2), the J gene TRBJ2-3; D call uncertain. The CDR3 covers 13 residues. The V gene lost 2 bases and the J gene lost 0 bases, with 3 bases spanning the gap. Germline V gene lookup returns CDR1 LGHDT and CDR2 YNNKEL (reference sequence). CDR3 coding DNA: TGTGCCAGCAGCCAACGTAGCACAGATACGCAGTATTTT. Translating it yields CASSQRSTDTQYF.

This chain links TRBV6-6 with TRBJ2-7, with D uncertain. The CDR3 totals 14 residues. Germline CDR1 is MNHNY and CDR2 is SVGAGI (reference sequence). V lost 3 bases and J lost 2, with 11 bases in between. The chain's CDR3 is CASSYSRSPYEQYF. As DNA, the CDR3 is TGTGCCAGCAGTTATTCCCGGTCCCCCTACGAGCAGTACTTC.

This clone was observed a single time. The V and J genes are TRBV7-8 and TRBJ2-7; 8 nucleotides agree with TRBD1. The CDR3 covers 15 residues. Trimming took 2 bases from V and 2 from J; bases not matched to a gene: 5. Germline V gene data show CDR1 as SGHVS and CDR2 as FQNEAQ. The CDR3 spells CASSLTQGGAYEQYF. CDR3 in DNA: TGTGCCAGCAGCTTAACACAGGGGGGCGCCTACGAGCAGTACTTC.

This clone was seen a single time. The chain joins TRBV25-1 to TRBJ2-2; tentative D call: TRBD2 (6 bases). The V end lost 6 bases, the J end lost 5 bases, and 19 bases lay between the germline ends. There are 16 residues in the CDR3. Germline-derived CDR1 and CDR2 are MGHDK and SYGVNS. The CDR3 loop reads CASSPRRGWGTGELFF. CDR3 coding DNA: TGTGCCAGCAGCCCCAGGCGGGGTTGGGGGACCGGGGAGCTGTTTTTT.